These 23 T cell receptor beta chains were all obtained from the same sample, sequenced in a study of human T cells and chemical hapten exposure. A single record per CDR3 protein comes from TCRdb applying MiXCR to the 5' RACE reads. The table lists about 110,000 distinct CDR3 sequences, roughly a fifth of them singletons. Whole blood that had not been fractionated was the source of extracted total RNA. Source of these receptors: a human donor in good health.

This clonotype was picked up a small number of times. The genes are TRBV27 and TRBJ1-5, with TRBD1 identical over 9 bases. The V gene end was trimmed by 1 base and the J gene end by 3 bases; junction bases not matched to a gene: 19. There are 21 residues in the CDR3. The germline V gene encodes CDR1 MNHEY and CDR2 SMNVEV (reference sequence). The CDR3 region is CASSLYTRTSSQGAVNQPQHF. The CDR3 DNA reads as TGTGCCAGCAGTTTATACACAAGGACCTCCTCACAGGGGGCGGTCAATCAGCCCCAGCATTTT.

In its sample, this clonotype was seen a few times. This chain uses TRBV12-3 or TRBV12-4 with TRBJ2-3; 10 nucleotides agree with TRBD2. V trimming: 6 bases; J trimming: 5 bases; junction bases outside the gene matches: 11. This CDR3 has 16 amino acids. The CDR3: CASRLPSGRAGDTQYF. Here the CDR3 DNA reads TGTGCCAGCAGACTACCGAGCGGGAGGGCCGGAGATACGCAGTATTTT.

This clonotype has more than one count but fewer than ten. The CDR3 loop is CASSQDIQSSYEQYF. The CDR3 DNA is TGTGCCAGCAGCCAGGACATCCAGAGCTCCTACGAGCAGTACTTC. The V call is TRBV3-1, the J call TRBJ2-7, with a weak D call TRBD1 (5 bases). The ends were cut back, 3 bases at V and 0 bases at J, with 12 bases in the middle. Germline-derived CDR1 and CDR2 are LGHDT and YNNKEL (reference sequence). This CDR3 spans 15 amino acids.

There are many counts of this clonotype. J is TRBJ1-1 and V is TRBV5-4; 7 positions match TRBD1. The ends lost 4 bases at V and 8 bases at J; junction bases unmatched: 5. Germline V gene sequence: CDR1 SGHNT, CDR2 YYREEE (reference sequence). The CDR3 totals 12 residues. The CDR3 DNA reads TGTGCCAGCAGCCCTGGACAGGCCGAAGCTTTCTTT. Protein sequence: CASSPGQAEAFF.

The J gene is TRBJ1-1, the V gene TRBV29-1, with no clear D. Trimming took off 0 bases at V and 11 bases at J, with 10 bases between the two ends. The germline V gene encodes CDR1 SQVTM and CDR2 ANQGSEA. CDR3 size: 11 residues. CDR3 sequence: CSVEDLLDAFF. The CDR3 DNA follows: TGCAGCGTTGAAGATTTACTGGATGCTTTCTTT.

This chain joins TRBV5-1 and TRBJ1-5, with a tentative D call TRBD1 (6 bases). This CDR3 is built from 14 residues. Germline V CDR1 and CDR2: SGHRS, YFSETQ. Trimming left V 0 bases short and J 3 bases short, with 7 bases between. CDR3 residues: CASSLGTDNQPQHF. DNA for the CDR3: TGCGCCAGCAGCTTGGGGACAGACAATCAGCCCCAGCATTTT.

The CDR3 protein is CASRTTGYEQFF. CDR3 coding DNA: TGTGCCAGCAGAACGACAGGGTATGAGCAGTTCTTC. The chain links TRBV27 to TRBJ2-1; the match to TRBD1 covers 7 bases. Germline CDR1 is MNHEY and CDR2 is SMNVEV (reference sequence). Trimming at V came to 6 bases and at J to 8 bases, leaving 4 bases not matched to a gene. The CDR3 runs 12 residues.

This clonotype was seen a few times. This chain's CDR3 is CASSLMGAGAADTQYF. DNA for the CDR3: TGTGCCAGCAGTCTCATGGGAGCGGGAGCCGCAGATACGCAGTATTTT. The chain employs TRBV7-2 and TRBJ2-3, with 8 bases aligning to TRBD2. J gave up 4 bases and V 6 bases, and 12 bases lay outside the gene matches. The germline gives CDR1 SGHTA, CDR2 FQGNSA. The length of the CDR3 is 16 residues.

This chain uses TRBV3-1 with TRBJ1-2; unclear D gene. This CDR3 is 17 amino acids long. Trimming pared 0 bases from V and 3 bases from J, leaving 17 bases between. In germline, CDR1 is LGHDT, CDR2 YNNKEL (reference sequence). The CDR3 is CASSQEVMYHGYYGYTF. The DNA for the CDR3 is TGTGCCAGCAGCCAAGAAGTCATGTACCATGGATACTATGGCTACACCTTC.

The J gene is TRBJ1-2, the V gene TRBV7-9; D may be TRBD1 (6 bases). CDR3 length: 13 residues. V was shortened by 6 bases and J by 5 bases, with 13 bases between the two germline ends. Germline V lookup: CDR1 SEHNR, CDR2 FQNEAQ (reference sequence). As DNA, the CDR3 is TGTGCCAGCAGAGGGGGACCTTCTTATGGCTACACCTTC. Amino acid sequence: CASRGGPSYGYTF. The full variable domain, in which reference TRBV7-9 and TRBJ1-2 provide the parts outside the CDR3, is DTGVSQNPRHKITKRGQNVTFRCDPISEHNRLYWYRQTLGQGPEFLTYFQNEAQLEKSRLLSDRFSAERPKGSFSTLEIQRTEQGDSAMYLCASRGGPSYGYTFGSGTRLTVV.

In its sample, this clonotype was seen a few times. The rearrangement uses TRBV6-5 and TRBJ2-7; D not certain. Trimming took off 2 bases at V and 3 bases at J, with 11 bases between the two ends. This CDR3 is built from 14 residues. CDR1 is MNHEY, CDR2 SVGAGI, per germline. CDR3 coding DNA: TGTGCCAGCAGTTACCTTGGCCACAGCTACGAGCAGTACTTC. Translated: CASSYLGHSYEQYF.

This clonotype occurred many times. The chain combines TRBV5-6 with TRBJ2-7; either TRBD1 or TRBD2 may fit D (5 bases each). The ends were cut back, 4 bases at V and 11 bases at J, with 22 bases in the middle. The germline V gene encodes CDR1 SGHDT and CDR2 YYEEEE. The CDR3 contains 14 residues. The CDR3 sequence: CASSKSTGTKREYF. CDR3 sequence (DNA): TGTGCCAGCAGCAAGAGTACCGGGACCAAAAGGGAGTACTTC. Complete variable domain (other parts from reference TRBV5-6 and TRBJ2-7): DAGVTQSPTHLIKTRGQQVTLRCSPKSGHDTVSWYQQALGQGPQFIFQYYEEEERQRGNFPDRFSGHQFPNYSSELNVNALLLGDSALYLCASSKSTGTKREYFGPGTRLTVT.

This clonotype was found a few times. V usage is TRBV28 and J usage is TRBJ2-7; 7 nucleotides agree with TRBD1. Germline trimming cut 3 bases from V and 0 bases from J; bases unmatched to any gene: 8. This CDR3 contains 16 residues. Germline CDR1 MDHEN, CDR2 SYDVKM. CDR3 region: CASSFSWDRVSYEQYF. The CDR3 nucleotides are TGTGCCAGCAGTTTTTCTTGGGACAGAGTCTCCTACGAGCAGTACTTC. Using reference TRBV28 and TRBJ2-7 for the parts outside the CDR3, the full variable domain is DVKVTQSSRYLVKRTGEKVFLECVQDMDHENMFWYRQDPGLGLRLIYFSYDVKMKEKGDIPEGYSVSREKKERFSLILESASTNQTSMYLCASSFSWDRVSYEQYFGPGTRLTVT.

This clonotype was seen a handful of times. V gene TRBV4-1 combines with J gene TRBJ2-5; 8 nucleotides agree with TRBD1. This CDR3 is built from 16 residues. CDR1 is MGHRA and CDR2 is YSYEKL in the germline V gene. The ends lost 4 bases at V and 5 bases at J; junction bases unmatched: 12. The CDR3 DNA reads TGCGCCAGCAGCCGCCCGGGACAGGACTCGGAGGAGACCCAGTACTTC. This sequence encodes CASSRPGQDSEETQYF.

J is TRBJ2-1 and V is TRBV24-1; 11 bases are shared with TRBD2. Trimming at V came to 4 bases and at J to 1 base, leaving 11 bases not matched to a gene. The CDR3 consists of 19 residues. The germline V gene has CDR1 KGHDR and CDR2 SFDVKD. The CDR3 here is CATSDLAGGNLESYNEQFF. CDR3 in DNA: TGTGCCACCAGTGACCTAGCGGGAGGAAACTTGGAATCCTACAATGAGCAGTTCTTC.

This clonotype was counted only a few times. The chain recombines TRBV11-2 with TRBJ2-2; a possible D gene is TRBD2 (6 bases). Germline V gene lookup returns CDR1 SGHAT and CDR2 FQNNGV. The V end lost 5 bases, the J end lost 3 bases, and 13 bases lay between the germline ends. CDR3 length: 15 residues. CDR3 in DNA: TGTGCCAGCAGCCCGGACTACTTGGACACCGGGGAGCTGTTTTTT. Its protein product is CASSPDYLDTGELFF.

This clonotype was counted once. The chain joins TRBV7-3 to TRBJ2-3; D perhaps matches TRBD1 (5 bases). This CDR3 region has 13 residues. CDR1 is SGHTA and CDR2 is FQGTGA in the germline V gene. V lost 5 bases to trimming and J lost 4 bases, with 10 bases between them. CDR3 residues: CASSQGISDTQYF. CDR3 sequence (DNA): TGTGCCAGCAGCCAGGGTATCTCAGATACGCAGTATTTT.

This clonotype was seen more than once but under ten times. The chain links TRBV6-6 to TRBJ2-1, with 11 positions matching TRBD2. V shed 0 bases, J shed 8 bases, and the junction held 6 bases outside the gene matches. CDR1 is MNHNY and CDR2 is SVGAGI in the germline V gene (reference sequence). This CDR3 has 16 residues. The CDR3 reads CASSYSASGRRDEQFF. For the CDR3, the DNA is TGTGCCAGCAGTTACTCGGCTAGCGGGAGGAGGGATGAGCAGTTCTTC.

The J gene is TRBJ2-3, the V gene TRBV29-1, with TRBD2 matching 10 bases. The germline CDR1 and CDR2 sequences are SQVTM and ANQGSEA. V was clipped by 6 bases and J by 3 bases; unmatched bases: 9. The CDR3 covers 15 residues. In nucleotides, the CDR3 is TGCAGCGTACGGACTAGCGGCCTAGTAACAGATACGCAGTATTTT. Translating gives CSVRTSGLVTDTQYF.

Note on this clonotype: The junction does not match germline at one end; this may be a read error. V is TRBV5-1 and J is TRBJ2-1; the D gene is possibly TRBD2 (6 bases). Germline CDR1 reads SGHRS; CDR2 reads YFSETQ. CDR3 size: 13 residues. CDR3 DNA: TGCGTCAGCAGCCCGGGGGATACTAGGCGGCAGTTCTTC. Translating it yields CVSSPGDTRRQFF.

This chain connects TRBV9 to TRBJ2-1; the D is unclear. Deletions cut 3 bases from V and 0 bases from J, with 13 bases between. The CDR3 length is 16 residues. Germline V CDR1 and CDR2: SGDLS, YYNGEE. The DNA for the CDR3 is TGTGCCAGCAGCGCCACACCATTCCGCTCCTACAATGAGCAGTTCTTC. Its protein product is CASSATPFRSYNEQFF.

This clonotype has only a few counts. The J gene is TRBJ1-5, the V gene TRBV6-5; a weak D match, TRBD1 (6 bases). The germline V gene has CDR1 MNHEY and CDR2 SVGAGI. The CDR3 has 15 residues. V dropped 2 bases and J dropped 2 bases, with 10 bases sitting between them. The CDR3 nucleotides are TGTGCCAGCAGTTACGGTCCAGGGGGCAATCAGCCCCAGCATTTT. Residues: CASSYGPGGNQPQHF.

This sequence joins TRBV9 and TRBJ1-2; D unresolved. The CDR3 contains 15 residues. Looked up from germline, CDR1 is SGDLS and CDR2 is YYNGEE. V was clipped by 0 bases and J by 6 bases, with 15 bases between them. The chain's CDR3 is CASSVEEGNWDGYTF. In DNA, the CDR3 is TGTGCCAGCAGCGTAGAGGAGGGTAACTGGGATGGCTACACCTTC.